The entry below describes one T cell receptor (beta chain). Its antigen is unknown. This entry is derived from a study of cytomegalovirus exposure and HLA in healthy donors. PCR used 60 Vbeta primers and 13 Jbeta primers. Method: immunoSEQ multiplex PCR; TCRdb's copy keeps in-frame clones and lacks some. In all, the sample yields roughly 74,000 clones. Study observations and caveats: Immune exposure information comprised only CMV serostatus.

The sequenced sample consisted of PBMCs. The sequence derives from a female donor in good health and CMV-seropositive.

The CDR3 nucleotides read TGTGCCAGCAGCTTGTACCTAATAGCGGGAGTTGAGCAGTTCTTC. Amino acid sequence: CASSLYLIAGVEQFF. This chain joins TRBV5-6 and TRBJ2-1; 9 nucleotides agree with TRBD2. V gave up 1 base and J gave up 9 bases; unmatched junction bases: 8. The germline gives CDR1 SGHDT, CDR2 YYEEEE. The CDR3 has 15 residues.